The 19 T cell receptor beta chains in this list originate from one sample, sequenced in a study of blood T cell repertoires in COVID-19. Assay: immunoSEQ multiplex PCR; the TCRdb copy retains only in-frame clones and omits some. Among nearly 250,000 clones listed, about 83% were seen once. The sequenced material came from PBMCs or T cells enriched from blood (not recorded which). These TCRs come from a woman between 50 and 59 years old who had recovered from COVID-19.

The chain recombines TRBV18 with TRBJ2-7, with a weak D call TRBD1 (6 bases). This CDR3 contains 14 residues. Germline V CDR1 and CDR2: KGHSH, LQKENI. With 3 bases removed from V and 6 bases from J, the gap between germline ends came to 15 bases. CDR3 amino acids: CASSPEGGRAEQYF. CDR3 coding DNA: TGTGCCAGCTCACCGGAAGGGGGTCGGGCCGAGCAGTACTTC.

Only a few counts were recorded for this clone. The CDR3 region is CSASLGPYNSPLHF. As DNA, the CDR3 is TGCAGTGCTAGTCTGGGGCCATATAATTCACCCCTCCACTTT. The chain combines TRBV20-1 with TRBJ1-6; possible D gene TRBD1, 5 bases. The length of the CDR3 is 14 residues. CDR1 and CDR2 from the germline V gene are DFQATT and SNEGSKA (reference sequence). With 3 bases removed from V and 4 bases from J, the gap between germline ends came to 10 bases.

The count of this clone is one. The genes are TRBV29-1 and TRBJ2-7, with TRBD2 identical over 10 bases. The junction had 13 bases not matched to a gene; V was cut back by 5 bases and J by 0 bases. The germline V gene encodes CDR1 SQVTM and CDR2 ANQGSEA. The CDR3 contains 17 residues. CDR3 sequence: CSVSRGVAGGLSYEQYF. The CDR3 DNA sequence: TGCAGCGTTTCCAGGGGAGTAGCGGGAGGCCTCTCCTACGAGCAGTACTTC.

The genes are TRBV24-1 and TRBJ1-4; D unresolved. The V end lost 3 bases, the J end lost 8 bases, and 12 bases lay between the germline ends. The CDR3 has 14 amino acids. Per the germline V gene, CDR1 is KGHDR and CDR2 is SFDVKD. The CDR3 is CATSDGEEKEKLFF. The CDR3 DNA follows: TGTGCCACCAGTGATGGGGAGGAGAAGGAAAAACTGTTTTTT.

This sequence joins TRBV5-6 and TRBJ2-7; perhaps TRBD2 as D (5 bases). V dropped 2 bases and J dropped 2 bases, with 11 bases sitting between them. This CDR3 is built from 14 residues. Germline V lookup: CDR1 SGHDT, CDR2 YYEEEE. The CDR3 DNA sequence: TGTGCCAGCAGCTTCGGTACCGGGACCTACGAGCAGTACTTC. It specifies CASSFGTGTYEQYF.

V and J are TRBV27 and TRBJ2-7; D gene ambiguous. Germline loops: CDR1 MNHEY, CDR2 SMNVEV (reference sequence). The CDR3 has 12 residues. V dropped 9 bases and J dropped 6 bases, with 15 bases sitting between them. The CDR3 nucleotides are TGTGCCAGGCGTCTAGAGCGTGGCGAGCAGTACTTC. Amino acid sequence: CARRLERGEQYF.

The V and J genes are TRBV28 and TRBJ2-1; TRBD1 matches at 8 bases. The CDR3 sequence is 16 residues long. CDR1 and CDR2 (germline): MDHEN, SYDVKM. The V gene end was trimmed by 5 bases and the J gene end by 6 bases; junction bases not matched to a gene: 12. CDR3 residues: CASSPLDRDPFNEQFF. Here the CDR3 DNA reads TGTGCCAGCAGTCCTCTGGACAGGGACCCCTTCAATGAGCAGTTCTTC.

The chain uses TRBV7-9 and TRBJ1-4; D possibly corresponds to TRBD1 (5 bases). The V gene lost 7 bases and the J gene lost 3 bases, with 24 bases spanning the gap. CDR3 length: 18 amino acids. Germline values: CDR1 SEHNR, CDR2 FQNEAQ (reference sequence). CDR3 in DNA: TGTGCCAGCATCCAATTGACAGCGTCTACTTCCCCTAATGAAAAACTGTTTTTT. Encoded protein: CASIQLTASTSPNEKLFF.

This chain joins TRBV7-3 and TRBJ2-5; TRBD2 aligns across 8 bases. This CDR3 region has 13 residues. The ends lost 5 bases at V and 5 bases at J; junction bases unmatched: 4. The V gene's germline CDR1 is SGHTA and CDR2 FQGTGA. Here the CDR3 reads CASSPGGPETQYF. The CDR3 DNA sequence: TGTGCCAGCAGCCCGGGAGGGCCGGAGACCCAGTACTTC. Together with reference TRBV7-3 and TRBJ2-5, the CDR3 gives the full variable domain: GAGVSQTPSNKVTEKGKYVELRCDPISGHTALYWYRQSLGQGPEFLIYFQGTGAADDSGLPNDRFFAVRPEGSVSTLKIQRTERGDSAVYLCASSPGGPETQYFGPGTRLLVL.

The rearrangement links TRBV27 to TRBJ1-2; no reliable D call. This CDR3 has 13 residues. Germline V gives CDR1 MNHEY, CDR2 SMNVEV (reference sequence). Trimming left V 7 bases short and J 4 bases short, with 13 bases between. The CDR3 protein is CASKTSLGYGYTF. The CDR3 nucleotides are TGTGCCAGCAAGACAAGCCTCGGCTATGGCTACACCTTC.

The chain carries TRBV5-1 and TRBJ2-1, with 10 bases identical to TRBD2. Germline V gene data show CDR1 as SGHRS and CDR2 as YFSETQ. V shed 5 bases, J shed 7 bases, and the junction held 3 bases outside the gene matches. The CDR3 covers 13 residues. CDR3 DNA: TGCGCCAGCAGTAGCGGGAGGTTGAATGAGCAGTTCTTC. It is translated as CASSSGRLNEQFF.

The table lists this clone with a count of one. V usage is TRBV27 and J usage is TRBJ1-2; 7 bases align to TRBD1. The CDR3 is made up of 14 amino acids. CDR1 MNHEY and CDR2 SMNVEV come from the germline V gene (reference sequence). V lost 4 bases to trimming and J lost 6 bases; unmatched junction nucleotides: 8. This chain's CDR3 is CASSSHRGQNGYTF. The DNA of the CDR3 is TGTGCCAGCAGTTCCCACAGGGGTCAGAATGGCTACACCTTC.

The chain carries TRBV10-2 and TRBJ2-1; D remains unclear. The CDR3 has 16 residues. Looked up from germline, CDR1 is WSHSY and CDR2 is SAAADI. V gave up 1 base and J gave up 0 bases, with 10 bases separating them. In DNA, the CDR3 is TGCGCCAGCAGTGAGTGGGCCAGCCACTCCTACAATGAGCAGTTCTTC. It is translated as CASSEWASHSYNEQFF.

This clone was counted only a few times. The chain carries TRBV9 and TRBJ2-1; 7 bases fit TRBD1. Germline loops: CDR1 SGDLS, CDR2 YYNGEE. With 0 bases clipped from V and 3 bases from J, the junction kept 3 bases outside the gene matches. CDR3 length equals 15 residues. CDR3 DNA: TGTGCCAGCAGCGTAGCCGGGACAGTCTACAATGAGCAGTTCTTC. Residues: CASSVAGTVYNEQFF.

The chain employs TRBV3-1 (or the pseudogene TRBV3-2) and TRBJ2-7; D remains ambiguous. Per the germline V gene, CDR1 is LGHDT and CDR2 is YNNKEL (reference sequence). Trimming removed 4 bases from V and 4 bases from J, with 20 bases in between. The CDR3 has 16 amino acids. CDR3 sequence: CASSPLFDSNNYEQYF. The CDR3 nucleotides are TGTGCCAGCAGCCCTCTCTTCGACTCGAACAATTACGAGCAGTACTTC.

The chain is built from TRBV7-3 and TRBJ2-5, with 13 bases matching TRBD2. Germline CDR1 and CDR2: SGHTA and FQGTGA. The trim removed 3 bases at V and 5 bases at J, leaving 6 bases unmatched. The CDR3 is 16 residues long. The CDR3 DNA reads TGTGCCAGCAGCTTGACCGGACTAGCGGGAGTGGAGACCCAGTACTTC. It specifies CASSLTGLAGVETQYF.

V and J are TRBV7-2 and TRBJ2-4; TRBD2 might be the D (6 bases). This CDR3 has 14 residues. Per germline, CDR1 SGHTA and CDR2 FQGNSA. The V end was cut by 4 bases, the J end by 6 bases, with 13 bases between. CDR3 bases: TGTGCCAGCAGCTGGGGGACTGGATCAAACATTCAGTACTTC. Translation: CASSWGTGSNIQYF.

CDR3 DNA: TGTGCCAGTAGTATAGACCCCGAGGTTGCATTGCCCCAGCATTTT. Its translation: CASSIDPEVALPQHF. This chain connects TRBV19 to TRBJ1-5; the D is unclear. V shed 0 bases and J shed 9 bases, with 15 bases lying between them. CDR3 length equals 15 residues. The germline V gene has CDR1 LNHDA and CDR2 SQIVND (reference sequence).

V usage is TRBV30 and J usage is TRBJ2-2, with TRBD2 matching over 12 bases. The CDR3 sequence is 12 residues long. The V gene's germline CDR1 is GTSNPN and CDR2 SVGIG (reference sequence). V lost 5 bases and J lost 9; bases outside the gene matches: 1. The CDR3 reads CAWGLAGRELFF. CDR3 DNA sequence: TGTGCCTGGGGACTAGCGGGAAGGGAGCTGTTTTTT.